The 18 T cell receptor beta chains below all came from one sample that was sequenced in a study of cytomegalovirus exposure and HLA in healthy donors. The table came from immunoSEQ multiplex PCR; TCRdb's copy has only in-frame clones and leaves some out. This sample yields 90,000 or so clones, of which around 96% are seen a single time; about 0.8% belongs to the top ten. The sequenced material came from PBMCs. These receptors were obtained from a man younger than 30 in good health and CMV-seronegative.

The chain combines TRBV29-1 with TRBJ1-1, with D tentatively TRBD1 (5 bases). CDR1 SQVTM and CDR2 ANQGSEA come from the germline V gene. The CDR3 sequence is 15 residues long. Trimming removed 5 bases from V and 0 bases from J, with 16 bases in between. The DNA of the CDR3 is TGCAGCGTTCGGGACCGCGGGGGGGTGAACACTGAAGCTTTCTTT. Its translation is CSVRDRGGVNTEAFF. Together with reference TRBV29-1 and TRBJ1-1, the CDR3 gives the full variable domain: SAVISQKPSRDICQRGTSLTIQCQVDSQVTMMFWYRQQPGQSLTLIATANQGSEATYESGFVIDKFPISRPNLTFSTLTVSNMSPEDSSIYLCSVRDRGGVNTEAFFGQGTRLTVV.

This chain connects TRBV28 to TRBJ1-4, with D perhaps matching TRBD1 (6 bases). CDR3 length: 13 amino acids. Germline values: CDR1 MDHEN, CDR2 SYDVKM. V was clipped by 7 bases and J by 7 bases, with 13 bases between them. CDR3 amino acids: CASTPVGAEKLFF. The CDR3 nucleotides are TGTGCCAGCACCCCGGTGGGGGCTGAAAAACTGTTTTTT.

CDR3 sequence (DNA): TGTGCCAGCAGCTTGCGGCAGGGAACAGATACGCAGTATTTT. Translating gives CASSLRQGTDTQYF. The chain employs TRBV11-3 and TRBJ2-3; D may be TRBD1 (5 bases). This CDR3 has 14 amino acids. CDR1 and CDR2 (germline): SGHNT, YENEEA. Trimming took off 3 bases at V and 3 bases at J, with 10 bases between the two ends. Full variable domain (remainder filled in from reference TRBV11-3 and TRBJ2-3): EAGVVQSPRYKIIEKKQPVAFWCNPISGHNTLYWYLQNLGQGPELLIRYENEEAVDDSQLPKDRFSAERLKGVDSTLKIQPAELGDSAVYLCASSLRQGTDTQYFGPGTRLTVL.

V usage is TRBV5-1 and J usage is TRBJ2-1; a possible D gene is TRBD2 (6 bases). The CDR3 loop spans 14 amino acids. Trimming shortened V by 0 bases and J by 9 bases, and 13 bases separated the two germline ends. The germline CDR1 and CDR2 sequences are SGHRS and YFSETQ. CDR3 in amino acids: CASSLDGSRAEQFF. The DNA for the CDR3 is TGCGCCAGCAGCTTGGACGGGAGCCGGGCTGAGCAGTTCTTC. The full variable domain, rest sourced from reference TRBV5-1 and TRBJ2-1, is KAGVTQTPRYLIKTRGQQVTLSCSPISGHRSVSWYQQTPGQGLQFLFEYFSETQRNKGNFPGRFSGRQFSNSRSEMNVSTLELGDSALYLCASSLDGSRAEQFFGPGTRLTVL.

This sequence joins TRBV21-1 and TRBJ2-7; the listed D gene, TRBD2, was not tested against the DNA. TRBV21-1 is designated a pseudogene. CDR3 length: 15 residues. The CDR3 loop reads CARLCRTSADYEQYV. The CDR3 DNA follows: TGTGCCAGATTATGTCGGACTAGCGCGGACTACGAGCAGTACGTC.

CDR3 protein: CASTGRWGTGSYNEQFF. The CDR3 DNA reads TGTGCCAGCACCGGAAGGTGGGGGACAGGGTCCTACAATGAGCAGTTCTTC. The V call is TRBV25-1, the J call TRBJ2-1; 9 bases are shared with TRBD1. This CDR3 is built from 17 residues. Trimming removed 7 bases from V and 1 base from J; junction bases left unmatched: 11. From germline, CDR1 is MGHDK and CDR2 SYGVNS.

This clone was observed a single time. The chain joins TRBV6-1 to TRBJ2-1; no firm D call. The length of the CDR3 is 13 residues. Germline values: CDR1 MNHNS, CDR2 SASEGT. V lost 1 base and J 4 bases, leaving 5 bases between the germline ends. The CDR3 region is CASSEGQYNEQFF. CDR3 bases: TGTGCCAGCAGTGAAGGGCAGTACAATGAGCAGTTCTTC.

This sequence joins TRBV5-6 and TRBJ2-1; 9 positions agree with TRBD1. The length of the CDR3 is 19 residues. Trimming took 4 bases from V and 0 from J; bases not matched to a gene: 14. CDR1 is SGHDT and CDR2 is YYEEEE in the germline V gene. CDR3 sequence (DNA): TGTGCCAGCAGCCAAGATACCACCGGACAGGGGTCCTCCTACAATGAGCAGTTCTTC. Its protein is CASSQDTTGQGSSYNEQFF.

The chain joins TRBV4-1 to TRBJ2-3; 10 bases map to TRBD2. Germline V gene lookup returns CDR1 MGHRA and CDR2 YSYEKL. V shed 0 bases, J shed 1 base, and the junction held 10 bases outside the gene matches. The CDR3 has 19 amino acids. This CDR3 reads CASSQDPLGLAGGTDTQYF. Here the CDR3 DNA reads TGCGCCAGCAGCCAAGATCCCCTCGGTCTAGCGGGGGGCACAGATACGCAGTATTTT.

J is TRBJ1-2 and V is TRBV4-1; 10 bases align to TRBD1. The V gene's germline CDR1 is MGHRA and CDR2 YSYEKL. The CDR3 sequence is 14 residues long. V was pared by 3 bases and J by 3 bases, with 1 base of the junction left unmatched. For the CDR3, the DNA is TGCGCCAGCAGCCAGGGGACAGGGGACTATGGCTACACCTTC. Translating gives CASSQGTGDYGYTF.

This chain links TRBV7-9 with TRBJ2-7; D is possibly TRBD1 (6 bases). The CDR3 loop spans 15 amino acids. The germline CDR1 and CDR2 sequences are SEHNR and FQNEAQ (reference sequence). V was trimmed by 5 bases and J by 0 bases, leaving 14 bases between them. The CDR3 reads CASSDDRSSSYEQYF. DNA for the CDR3: TGTGCCAGCAGCGACGACAGGTCTAGCTCCTACGAGCAGTACTTC.

The rearrangement uses TRBV11-3 and TRBJ1-1; D not resolved. Deletions cut 4 bases from V and 6 bases from J, with 6 bases between. Per the germline V gene, CDR1 is SGHNT and CDR2 is YENEEA. This CDR3 is 11 amino acids long. CDR3 loop: CASSSYAEAFF. The DNA of the CDR3 is TGTGCCAGCAGCTCCTATGCTGAAGCTTTCTTT.

This clone was recorded once. V is TRBV5-4 and J is TRBJ1-1, with TRBD1 matching over 8 bases. This CDR3 has 14 amino acids. Germline V CDR1 and CDR2: SGHNT, YYREEE (reference sequence). Trimming at V came to 7 bases and at J to 2 bases, leaving 7 bases not matched to a gene. The CDR3 coding sequence is TGTGCCAGCGGAAAGGGACAGGCAAACACTGAAGCTTTCTTT. This sequence encodes CASGKGQANTEAFF.

This rearrangement joins TRBV29-1 to TRBJ1-3, with D perhaps matching TRBD1 (5 bases). This CDR3 has 13 residues. Germline-derived CDR1 and CDR2 are SQVTM and ANQGSEA. Trimming took 4 bases from V and 1 from J, leaving 8 bases between them. DNA for the CDR3: TGCAGCGTTGCCAGGGTGTCTGGAAACACCATATATTTT. It specifies CSVARVSGNTIYF.

The J gene is TRBJ1-3, the V gene TRBV7-2, with 10 bases fitting TRBD1. The germline V gene has CDR1 SGHTA and CDR2 FQGNSA. This CDR3 spans 17 amino acids. V shed 2 bases, J shed 4 bases, and the junction held 8 bases outside the gene matches. This chain's CDR3 is CASSLTGGQGGGNTIYF. Here the CDR3 DNA reads TGTGCCAGCAGCTTAACTGGAGGACAGGGGGGAGGAAACACCATATATTTT.

The chain combines TRBV9 with TRBJ1-1; 7 positions match TRBD1. Trimming removed 3 bases from V and 1 base from J; junction bases left unmatched: 18. CDR1 is SGDLS and CDR2 is YYNGEE in the germline V gene. The CDR3 loop spans 19 amino acids. The CDR3 bases are TGTGCCAGCAGCGCCCATCCCATTGGCCCGGGACAGTCGAACACTGAAGCTTTCTTT. This codes for CASSAHPIGPGQSNTEAFF.

J is TRBJ1-2 and V is TRBV6-6, with D hard to call. Trimming pared 4 bases from V and 2 bases from J, leaving 8 bases between. The CDR3 is made up of 13 amino acids. Germline CDR1 and CDR2: MNHNY and SVGAGI (reference sequence). CDR3 protein: CASSLQSNYGYTF. The CDR3 DNA is TGTGCCAGCAGTTTACAGTCCAACTATGGCTACACCTTC.

J is TRBJ1-2 and V is TRBV5-6; 9 nucleotides match TRBD1. The CDR3 has 14 amino acids. V lost 5 bases to trimming and J lost 7 bases; unmatched junction nucleotides: 9. Germline V gene lookup returns CDR1 SGHDT and CDR2 YYEEEE. CDR3 in DNA: TGTGCCAGCAGTTGGACAGGGGAGTCCGGTGGCTACACCTTC. Protein product: CASSWTGESGGYTF.